This entry lists 27 T cell receptor beta chains sequenced from one sample in a study of blood T cells in healthy people across ages (dated by TCRdb to about 2015). Library preparation employed 5' RACE. The listed sequencing device is Illumina HiSeq 2500. A second roughly 6 to 11 cycle PCR used a sample-barcoded 5' primer and a J-beta primer mix. The public reads were reprocessed in TCRdb via fastp at Q25 and MiXCR, keeping in-frame beta chains. Records with the same CDR3 protein are collapsed into one entry carrying the most frequent genes and DNA. The sample table records 550,000 to 800,000 distinct CDR3 sequences; more than 20% of these occur just once. The ten top clones hold about 3.6% of the sample. Sequenced: blood. All receptors come from a man aged 70-80 years in good health.

This clonotype was found many times. The chain is built from TRBV20-1 and TRBJ1-1; tentative D call: TRBD1 (6 bases). The CDR3 consists of 16 residues. Germline values: CDR1 DFQATT, CDR2 SNEGSKA (reference sequence). V dropped 5 bases and J dropped 1 base, with 20 bases sitting between them. CDR3 DNA: TGCAGTGCTGAGGGGGTGCAGGGTAGGAGGAACACTGAAGCTTTCTTT. Translation gives CSAEGVQGRRNTEAFF.

This chain links TRBV2 with TRBJ2-4, with a tentative D call TRBD2 (5 bases). The CDR3 sequence is 13 residues long. V was shortened by 4 bases and J by 15 bases, with 19 bases between the two germline ends. Germline V gives CDR1 SNHLY, CDR2 FYNNEI. The chain's CDR3 is CASSAYTTSRSYF. CDR3 nucleotide sequence: TGTGCCAGCAGTGCCTATACCACTAGTAGATCGTACTTC.

The chain links TRBV20-1 to TRBJ2-7; 12 bases fit TRBD2. CDR3 size: 14 residues. V gave up 6 bases and J gave up 2 bases; unmatched junction bases: 5. The V gene's germline CDR1 is DFQATT and CDR2 SNEGSKA (reference sequence). As DNA, the CDR3 is TGCAGTGCCCTGGGACTAGCGGGTACCTACGAGCAGTACTTC. The encoded protein is CSALGLAGTYEQYF.

This rearrangement joins TRBV3-1 to TRBJ2-7; D not resolved. The V end was cut by 1 base, the J end by 2 bases, with 9 bases between. Per the germline V gene, CDR1 is LGHDT and CDR2 is YNNKEL (reference sequence). The CDR3 contains 14 residues. The CDR3 DNA reads TGTGCCAGCAGCCAAGTGACACCAACCTACGAGCAGTACTTC. This gives the protein CASSQVTPTYEQYF.

This clonotype was seen ten or more times. The rearrangement links TRBV12-3 or TRBV12-4 to TRBJ2-5, with a tentative D call TRBD1 (6 bases). This CDR3 has 14 amino acids. Deletions cut 5 bases from V and 2 bases from J, with 12 bases between. The CDR3 region is CASSLGTFQETQYF. CDR3 nucleotide sequence: TGTGCCAGCAGTCTAGGGACATTTCAAGAGACCCAGTACTTC.

The chain carries TRBV7-3 and TRBJ1-1; 10 bases map to TRBD1. The CDR3 covers 16 residues. J lost 4 bases, V lost 5 bases, and 10 bases had no gene match. In germline, CDR1 is SGHTA, CDR2 FQGTGA. CDR3 sequence reads: CASSPGGTGDATEAFF. CDR3 nucleotide sequence: TGTGCCAGCAGCCCGGGCGGGACAGGGGATGCCACTGAAGCTTTCTTT.

This clonotype was seen only a few times. The rearrangement links TRBV6-2 or TRBV6-3 to TRBJ2-2, with 8 nucleotides matching TRBD2. J was trimmed by 4 bases and V by 7 bases; bases with no gene match: 14. Germline values: CDR1 MNHEY, CDR2 SVGEGT. CDR3 size: 17 residues. CDR3 amino acids: CASITVTSARGTGELFF. Written as DNA, the CDR3 is TGTGCCAGCATTACCGTGACTAGCGCTCGGGGCACCGGGGAGCTGTTTTTT.

In this sample, this clonotype turned up a few times. The chain carries TRBV4-3 and TRBJ2-2, with D unresolved. The CDR3 extends over 15 amino acids. V was shortened by 1 base and J by 2 bases, with 8 bases between the two germline ends. The germline gives CDR1 LGHNA, CDR2 YSLEER. The CDR3 loop is CASSQVGDNTGELFF. As DNA, the CDR3 is TGCGCCAGCAGCCAAGTAGGCGACAACACCGGGGAGCTGTTTTTT.

This clonotype was recorded once. V is TRBV5-1 and J is TRBJ2-5; D assignment may be TRBD1 or TRBD2 (6 bases each). Deletions cut 0 bases from V and 5 bases from J, with 14 bases between. The CDR3 loop spans 15 amino acids. Germline CDR1 SGHRS, CDR2 YFSETQ. CDR3: CASSLEGGGGETQYF. CDR3 DNA sequence: TGCGCCAGCAGCTTGGAAGGCGGAGGGGGGGAGACCCAGTACTTC.

This chain uses TRBV7-8 with TRBJ2-1, with D possibly TRBD2 on 6 matching bases. This CDR3 is 15 amino acids long. Per the germline V gene, CDR1 is SGHVS and CDR2 is FQNEAQ. V was cut by 0 bases and J by 5 bases, with 11 bases left in between. The CDR3 DNA follows: TGTGCCAGCAGCTTAGCGGGAGGTATCGACAATGAGCAGTTCTTC. It codes for CASSLAGGIDNEQFF.

This clonotype was counted a few times. The chain combines TRBV5-1 with TRBJ2-1; D might be TRBD1 (6 bases). The CDR3 is 18 residues long. Between the trimmed V and J ends, which lost 4 bases and 2 bases, there was a span of 22 bases. Germline-derived CDR1 and CDR2 are SGHRS and YFSETQ. CDR3 protein: CASSQAAAGTSTYNEQFF. For the CDR3, the DNA is TGCGCCAGCAGCCAAGCGGCAGCCGGGACATCCACCTACAATGAGCAGTTCTTC.

This clonotype was seen more than once but under ten times. The V call is TRBV4-3, the J call TRBJ2-1; TRBD2 aligns across 7 bases. Germline-derived CDR1 and CDR2 are LGHNA and YSLEER. V lost 2 bases to trimming and J lost 5 bases; unmatched junction nucleotides: 3. This CDR3 is 14 amino acids long. The DNA of the CDR3 is TGCGCCAGCAGCCAAAGACTAGCTGACAATGAGCAGTTCTTC. Residues: CASSQRLADNEQFF.

Comment on this clonotype: A read error may be the cause here, since a much bigger clone is one base away. J is TRBJ2-3 and V is TRBV7-2; D is ambiguous. The V gene's germline CDR1 is SGHTA and CDR2 FQGNSA. CDR3 size: 12 residues. The V end lost 2 bases, the J end lost 4 bases, and 4 bases lay between the germline ends. The CDR3 region is CASSLPADTQYF. CDR3 DNA sequence: TGTGCCAGCAGCTTACCCGCAGATACGCAGTATTTT.

This clonotype occurred many times. The rearrangement uses TRBV7-2 and TRBJ2-2; 7 positions match TRBD2. CDR3 length: 15 residues. Germline V gene lookup returns CDR1 SGHTA and CDR2 FQGNSA. Trimming at V came to 2 bases and at J to 1 base, leaving 1 base not matched to a gene. CDR3 nucleotides: TGTGCCAGCAGCTTAAGCGGGATGAACACCGGGGAGCTGTTTTTT. Its protein product is CASSLSGMNTGELFF.

This clonotype turned up a few times. V and J are TRBV12-3 or TRBV12-4 and TRBJ2-5, with D uncertain. The DNA end lines up better with TRBJ2-1; the J call may be wrong. The CDR3 has 11 amino acids. CDR3 coding DNA: TGTGCCAGCAGTTACTTTCTTGAGCAGTTCTTC. Residues: CASSYFLEQFF.

In its sample, this clonotype was seen once. The chain carries TRBV6-6 and TRBJ2-5; 9 bases fit TRBD2. This CDR3 contains 15 residues. The germline V gene encodes CDR1 MNHNY and CDR2 SVGAGI (reference sequence). The V gene end was trimmed by 2 bases and the J gene end by 5 bases; junction bases not matched to a gene: 6. Here the CDR3 DNA reads TGTGCCAGCAGTTACGGGGTAGCGGGAGTTGAGACCCAGTACTTC. It codes for CASSYGVAGVETQYF.

The J gene is TRBJ2-3, the V gene TRBV20-1; 8 positions match TRBD2. Germline V gene sequence: CDR1 DFQATT, CDR2 SNEGSKA (reference sequence). V trimming: 4 bases; J trimming: 4 bases; junction bases outside the gene matches: 10. This CDR3 has 15 residues. The CDR3 reads CSATWSGRSADTQYF. The DNA for the CDR3 is TGCAGTGCTACGTGGAGCGGGAGAAGTGCAGATACGCAGTATTTT.

CDR3 sequence: CATLPGPSSYEQYF. DNA of the CDR3: TGTGCCACCCTACCGGGGCCAAGCTCCTACGAGCAGTACTTC. The rearrangement uses TRBV11-2 and TRBJ2-7; possibly TRBD1 or TRBD2 for D (5 bases each). The CDR3 consists of 14 residues. Germline CDR1 SGHAT, CDR2 FQNNGV. Trimming took off 10 bases at V and 0 bases at J, with 16 bases between the two ends.

On this clonotype: This may stem from a read error, because a much larger clone lies one nucleotide away. V and J are TRBV7-3 and TRBJ1-1; D not certain. Germline loops: CDR1 SGHTA, CDR2 FQGTGA. The length of the CDR3 is 13 residues. The CDR3 DNA reads TGTGTCAGCAGCTTAATGGCGGGAACTGAAGCTTTCTTT. Amino acids: CVSSLMAGTEAFF.

CDR3 residues: CASSFLLQSSTDTQYF. The CDR3 region has the DNA TGTGCCAGCAGTTTTCTCCTACAGAGTAGCACAGATACGCAGTATTTT. This chain joins TRBV12-3 or TRBV12-4 and TRBJ2-3, with D unclear. The V end lost 3 bases, the J end lost 0 bases, and 13 bases lay between the germline ends. The length of the CDR3 is 16 residues.

The CDR3: CASGTSGDRQETQYF. Written as DNA, the CDR3 is TGTGCCAGCGGGACTAGCGGAGACCGGCAAGAGACCCAGTACTTC. This sequence joins TRBV28 and TRBJ2-5; 11 bases are a match to TRBD2. This CDR3 has 15 residues. Germline loops: CDR1 MDHEN, CDR2 SYDVKM. The V segment lost 8 bases and the J segment 2 bases; nucleotides outside the gene matches: 7.

The V gene is TRBV15, the J gene TRBJ1-2, with 9 positions matching TRBD1. CDR1 is LNHNV and CDR2 is YYDKDF in the germline V gene (reference sequence). The CDR3 has 14 amino acids. V shed 3 bases and J 6 bases; nucleotides not matched to a gene: 5. CDR3 protein: CATSREQGADGYTF. In DNA form, the CDR3 reads TGTGCCACCAGCAGGGAACAGGGGGCGGATGGCTACACCTTC. Full variable domain (rest looked up from reference TRBV15 and TRBJ1-2): DAMVIQNPRYQVTQFGKPVTLSCSQTLNHNVMYWYQQKSSQAPKLLFHYYDKDFNNEADTPDNFQSRRPNTSFCFLDIRSPGLGDTAMYLCATSREQGADGYTFGSGTRLTVV.

V and J are TRBV12-3 or TRBV12-4 and TRBJ2-1; possible D gene TRBD1, 6 bases. The germline V and J ends were trimmed by 5 bases and 6 bases, with 14 bases remaining between them. CDR3 length: 14 amino acids. The CDR3 reads CASSSSTGFNEQFF. The CDR3 nucleotides read TGTGCCAGCAGTAGTTCCACAGGGTTCAATGAGCAGTTCTTC.

The chain joins TRBV3-1 to TRBJ2-4; TRBD2 is a possible D gene (5 bases). Germline V gene sequence: CDR1 LGHDT, CDR2 YNNKEL (reference sequence). Trimming cost V 1 base and J 15 bases, with 13 bases left between them. This CDR3 has 12 amino acids. The CDR3 nucleotides read TGTGCCAGCAGCCAAGGCCAGGAGGTCCTGTACTTC. It yields the protein CASSQGQEVLYF.

This clonotype turned up a few times. The V gene is TRBV11-2, the J gene TRBJ2-7; TRBD1 agrees at 11 bases. V trimming: 4 bases; J trimming: 3 bases; junction bases outside the gene matches: 5. From germline, CDR1 is SGHAT and CDR2 FQNNGV. CDR3 size: 15 residues. This CDR3 is CASSSTGTGGYEQYF. The CDR3 nucleotides are TGTGCCAGCAGCTCTACCGGGACAGGGGGCTACGAGCAGTACTTC.

The chain combines TRBV7-3 with TRBJ1-1; TRBD1 matches 7 bases. CDR1 and CDR2 from the germline V gene are SGHTA and FQGTGA. The CDR3 is 14 amino acids. The trim removed 5 bases at V and 1 base at J, leaving 4 bases unmatched. The CDR3 DNA reads as TGTGCCAGCAGCGCAGGGGGGGGGAACACTGAAGCTTTCTTT. It encodes CASSAGGGNTEAFF.

This clonotype showed up many times. The V and J genes are TRBV7-2 and TRBJ2-7; 8 nucleotides agree with TRBD1. This CDR3 has 15 amino acids. Germline trimming cut 4 bases from V and 3 bases from J; bases unmatched to any gene: 8. Per germline, CDR1 SGHTA and CDR2 FQGNSA. The CDR3 region is CASSSTGTGYYEQYF. The CDR3, as DNA: TGTGCCAGCAGCTCGACCGGGACAGGTTACTACGAGCAGTACTTC. Drawing the rest from reference TRBV7-2 and TRBJ2-7, the complete variable domain is GAGVSQSPSNKVTEKGKDVELRCDPISGHTALYWYRQSLGQGLEFLIYFQGNSAPDKSGLPSDRFSAERTGGSVSTLTIQRTQQEDSAVYLCASSSTGTGYYEQYFGPGTRLTVT.